Sequencing of this T cell receptor beta chain was carried out in a study of glioma-infiltrating T cells (dated by TCRdb to the mid-2010s). Some background on the complete study: Glioma tissue, non-neoplastic brain tissue and matched peripheral blood mononuclear cells were used as sources from which TCR alpha- and beta-chain repertoires were sequenced. To measure how far tissue and blood T-cell populations diverged, each tissue-infiltrating repertoire was compared against the peripheral blood repertoire of the same patient. The paired cohort comprised three low-grade glioma patients, 8 or 9 primary glioblastoma patients and three non-glioma patients contributing non-neoplastic brain tissue. General findings and caveats noted by the study authors: Very few CDR3 sequences were found to be shared between tissue and blood, and this scarcity was attributed to high CDR3 diversity and limited sampling. The group comparisons were based on small numbers of patients: three non-neoplastic, three low-grade glioma and several glioblastoma patients. VJ-independent divergence between tissue and blood was lower than expected in non-neoplastic patients but higher than expected in all gliomas, particularly low-grade gliomas.

TCR alpha and beta CDR3 regions were amplified with the iRepertoire nested amplicon-rescue multiplex PCR (arm-PCR) platform from RNA. One-step reverse transcription and amplification used about 95-400 ng of tissue mRNA or PBMC total RNA as input. Following bead purification, Illumina adapters were added through a secondary multiplex PCR, and the libraries were then gel-purified between 200 and 400 bp. Demultiplexing relied on internal 6-nucleotide barcodes carried by the libraries. Sequencing of libraries was performed on an Illumina MiSeq with 2x220 or 2x250 nucleotide paired-end reads. Turning to the authors' computational methods: Paired reads were merged with FLASH 1.2.11 and aligned to the GRCh37 human genome with BWA-MEM before extracting TRA and TRB reads. An IMGT-derived reference of cassette sequences and CDR3 motifs, with pseudogenes included, was used for V and J assignment. Three-frame translation of reads was performed, and productive CDR3s were defined as those with a C...FGXG motif and no stop codons. Clonotypes were defined as unique combinations of V-J cassette pair and CDR3 amino acid sequence. Hamming distance filtering was applied to reads, with thresholds set by the sequence error rate of each sample in mapped regions. The public reads were reprocessed in TCRdb via fastp at Q25 and MiXCR, keeping in-frame beta chains. Each record represents a unique CDR3 protein, reported with the most common genes and DNA among its rows. TCRdb's processing, not the authors', yielded these V and J calls. The sample table contains around 180,000 distinct CDR3 sequences; only one count was recorded for roughly two fifths of them. Around 5% of the sample goes to the ten largest clones.

From the cysteine up to the phenylalanine, the CDR3 has a length of 12 residues. Left in the record is the CDR3 DNA by itself, 36 bases read in frame from the first base. In the germline V gene (reference sequence), CDR1 corresponds to LGHDT and CDR2 to YNNKEL. Between the V and J ends, shortened by 7 bases and 5 bases respectively, the junction contains 10 bases. Remarks on this clonotype: Its antigen is currently not known. A single base separates this from a much larger clone, so it may be a read error.

Recombination connected TRBV3-1 to TRBJ2-3; possibly the D gene is TRBD1, per 5 matching bases. The sequenced sample consisted of glioma tissue, nonneoplastic brain tissue, or PBMCs (not recorded which). The source of this sequence is a human donor with low-grade glioma or glioblastoma, undergoing nonglioma brain surgery, or in good health (not recorded which). The DNA reads TGTGCCAGCATCCCCACAGGAGATACGCAGTATTTT. It translates to CASIPTGDTQYF.